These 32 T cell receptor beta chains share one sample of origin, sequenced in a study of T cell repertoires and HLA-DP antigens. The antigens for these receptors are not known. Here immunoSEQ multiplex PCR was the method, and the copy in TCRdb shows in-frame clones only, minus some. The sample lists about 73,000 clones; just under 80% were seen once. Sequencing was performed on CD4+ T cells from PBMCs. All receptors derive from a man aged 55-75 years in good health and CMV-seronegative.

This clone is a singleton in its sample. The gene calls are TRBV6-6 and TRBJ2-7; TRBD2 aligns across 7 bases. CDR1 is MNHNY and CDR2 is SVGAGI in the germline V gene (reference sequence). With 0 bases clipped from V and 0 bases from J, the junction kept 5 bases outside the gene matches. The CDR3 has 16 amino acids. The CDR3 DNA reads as TGTGCCAGCAGTTACTCGGGGACTAAAAGCTCCTACGAGCAGTACGTC. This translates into CASSYSGTKSSYEQYV.

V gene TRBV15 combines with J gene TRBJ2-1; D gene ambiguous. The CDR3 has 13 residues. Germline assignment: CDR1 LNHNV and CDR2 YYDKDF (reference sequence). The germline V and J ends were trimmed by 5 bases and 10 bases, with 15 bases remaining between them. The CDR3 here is CATSASGLGEQFF. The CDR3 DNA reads TGTGCCACCAGCGCCTCCGGGTTAGGAGAGCAGTTCTTC.

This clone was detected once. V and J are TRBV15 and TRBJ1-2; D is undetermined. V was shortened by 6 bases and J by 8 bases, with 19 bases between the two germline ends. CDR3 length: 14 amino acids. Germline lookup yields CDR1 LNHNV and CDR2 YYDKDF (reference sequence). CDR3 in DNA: TGTGCCACCAGTCTAGGAACCCTCAGGACCGGCTACACCTTC. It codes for CATSLGTLRTGYTF.

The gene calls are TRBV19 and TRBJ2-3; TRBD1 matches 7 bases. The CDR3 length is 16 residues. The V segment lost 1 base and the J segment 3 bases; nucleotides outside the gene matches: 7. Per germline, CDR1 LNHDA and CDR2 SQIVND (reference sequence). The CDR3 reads CASSIVRGQRTDTQYF. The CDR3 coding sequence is TGTGCCAGTAGTATAGTAAGGGGACAGAGGACAGATACGCAGTATTTT.

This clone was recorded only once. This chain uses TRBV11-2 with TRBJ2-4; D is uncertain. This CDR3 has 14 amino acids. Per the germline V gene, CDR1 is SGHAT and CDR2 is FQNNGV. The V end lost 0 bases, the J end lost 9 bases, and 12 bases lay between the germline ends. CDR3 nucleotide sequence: TGTGCCAGCAGCTTAGACTCGGGTGTCGGCATTCAGTACTTC. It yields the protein CASSLDSGVGIQYF.

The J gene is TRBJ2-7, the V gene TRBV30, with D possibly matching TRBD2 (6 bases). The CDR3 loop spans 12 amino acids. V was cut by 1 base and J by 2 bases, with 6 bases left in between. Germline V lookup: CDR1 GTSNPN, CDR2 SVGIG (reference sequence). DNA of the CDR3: TGTGCCTGGAGTGGGGGGGCCTACGAGCAGTACTTC. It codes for CAWSGGAYEQYF.

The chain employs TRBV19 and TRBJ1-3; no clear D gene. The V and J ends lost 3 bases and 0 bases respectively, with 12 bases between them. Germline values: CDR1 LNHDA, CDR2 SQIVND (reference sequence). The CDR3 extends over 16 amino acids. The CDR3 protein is CASSMGLQSSGNTIYF. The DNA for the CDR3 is TGTGCCAGTAGTATGGGCCTTCAGAGCTCTGGAAACACCATATATTTT.

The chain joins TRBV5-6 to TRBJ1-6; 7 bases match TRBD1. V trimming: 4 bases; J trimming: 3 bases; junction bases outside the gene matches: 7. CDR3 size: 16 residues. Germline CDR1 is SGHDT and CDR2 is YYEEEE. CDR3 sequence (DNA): TGTGCCAGCAGCCTCGGACAGGCTCTCTATAATTCACCCCTCCACTTT. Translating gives CASSLGQALYNSPLHF.

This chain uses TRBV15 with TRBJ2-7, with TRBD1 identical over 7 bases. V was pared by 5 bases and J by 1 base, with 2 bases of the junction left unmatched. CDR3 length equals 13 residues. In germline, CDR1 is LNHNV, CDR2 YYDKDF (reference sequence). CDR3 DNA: TGTGCCACCAGCCGGGACAGATCCTACGAGCAGTACGTC. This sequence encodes CATSRDRSYEQYV.

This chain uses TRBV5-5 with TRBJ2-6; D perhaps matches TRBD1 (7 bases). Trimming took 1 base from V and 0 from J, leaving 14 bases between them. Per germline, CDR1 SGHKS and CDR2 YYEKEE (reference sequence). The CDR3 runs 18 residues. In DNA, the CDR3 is TGTGCCAGCAGCTTGCTGCCAGGGGGGACCTCTGGGGCCAACGTCCTGACTTTC. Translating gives CASSLLPGGTSGANVLTF.

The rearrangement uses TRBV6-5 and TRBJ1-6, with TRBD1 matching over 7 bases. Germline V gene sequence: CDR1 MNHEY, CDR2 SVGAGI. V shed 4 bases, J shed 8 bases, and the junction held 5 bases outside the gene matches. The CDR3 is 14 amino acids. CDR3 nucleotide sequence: TGTGCCAGCAGTTCGGGCAGGGGGGATTCACCCCTCCACTTT. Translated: CASSSGRGDSPLHF.

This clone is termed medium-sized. CDR3 sequence: CASSESALAGNTIYF. DNA for the CDR3: TGTGCCAGCTCGGAGTCAGCCCTCGCGGGAAACACCATATATTTT. The chain combines TRBV18 with TRBJ1-3; the D is unclear. Germline V gene data show CDR1 as KGHSH and CDR2 as LQKENI. The CDR3 covers 15 residues. V dropped 6 bases and J dropped 4 bases, with 16 bases sitting between them.

The CDR3 protein is CASSERGGVSTDTQYF. As DNA, the CDR3 is TGTGCCAGCAGTGAAAGGGGCGGGGTCAGCACAGATACGCAGTATTTT. The chain combines TRBV6-1 with TRBJ2-3, with D perhaps TRBD2 (6 bases). With 2 bases removed from V and 0 bases from J, the gap between germline ends came to 12 bases. The CDR3 spans 16 residues. In germline, CDR1 is MNHNS, CDR2 SASEGT.

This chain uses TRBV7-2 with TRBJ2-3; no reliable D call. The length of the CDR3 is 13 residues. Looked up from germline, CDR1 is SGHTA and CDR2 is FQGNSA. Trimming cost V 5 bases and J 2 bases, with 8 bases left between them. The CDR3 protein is CASSPTITDTQYF. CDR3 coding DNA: TGTGCCAGCAGCCCAACCATCACAGATACGCAGTATTTT.

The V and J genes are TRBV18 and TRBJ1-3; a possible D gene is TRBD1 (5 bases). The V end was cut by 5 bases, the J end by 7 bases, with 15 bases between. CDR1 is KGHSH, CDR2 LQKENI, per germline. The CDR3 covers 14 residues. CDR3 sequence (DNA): TGTGCCAGCTCAAAGGACACAGACCGGAACACCATATATTTT. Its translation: CASSKDTDRNTIYF.

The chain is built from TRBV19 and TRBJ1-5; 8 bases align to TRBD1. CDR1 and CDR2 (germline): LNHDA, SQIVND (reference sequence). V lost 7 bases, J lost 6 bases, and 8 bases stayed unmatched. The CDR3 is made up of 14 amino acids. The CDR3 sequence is CASTRTGLGQPQHF. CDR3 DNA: TGTGCCAGTACTAGGACAGGGCTCGGTCAGCCCCAGCATTTT.

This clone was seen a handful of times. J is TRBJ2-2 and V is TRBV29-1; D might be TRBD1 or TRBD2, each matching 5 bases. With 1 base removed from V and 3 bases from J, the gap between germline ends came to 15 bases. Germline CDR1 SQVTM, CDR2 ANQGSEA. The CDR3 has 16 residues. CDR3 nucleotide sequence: TGCAGCGTTGAAGCTGGGGGAGCGTTGGACACCGGGGAGCTGTTTTTT. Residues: CSVEAGGALDTGELFF.

For the CDR3, the DNA is TGCGCCAGCAGCTTGAAGGGGGCGGGAGCAGGGGAGACCCAGTACTTC. It yields the protein CASSLKGAGAGETQYF. The rearrangement joins TRBV5-1 to TRBJ2-5; TRBD1 or TRBD2 may be the D gene (7 bases each). Trimming removed 1 base at V and 5 bases at J, with 18 bases between. CDR3 length equals 16 residues. CDR1 is SGHRS and CDR2 is YFSETQ in the germline V gene.

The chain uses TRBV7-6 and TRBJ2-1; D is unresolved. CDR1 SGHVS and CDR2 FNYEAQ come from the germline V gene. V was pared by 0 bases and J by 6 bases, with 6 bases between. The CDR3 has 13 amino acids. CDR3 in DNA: TGTGCCAGCAGCTTAGCGCGCACCAATGAGCAGTTCTTC. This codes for CASSLARTNEQFF.

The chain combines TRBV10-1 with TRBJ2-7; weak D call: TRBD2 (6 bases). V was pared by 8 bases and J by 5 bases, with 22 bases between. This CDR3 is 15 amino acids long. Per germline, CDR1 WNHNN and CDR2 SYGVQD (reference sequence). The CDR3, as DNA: TGCGCCAGCCCCCCCCCGGGCCGGGGGAGGCACGAGCAGTACGTC. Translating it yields CASPPPGRGRHEQYV.

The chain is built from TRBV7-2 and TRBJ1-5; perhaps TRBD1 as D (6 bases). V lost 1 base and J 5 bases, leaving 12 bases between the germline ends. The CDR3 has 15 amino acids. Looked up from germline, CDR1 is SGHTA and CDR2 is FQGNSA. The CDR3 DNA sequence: TGTGCCAGCAGCTTAGTCGGACAGCCTGATCAGCCCCAGCATTTT. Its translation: CASSLVGQPDQPQHF.

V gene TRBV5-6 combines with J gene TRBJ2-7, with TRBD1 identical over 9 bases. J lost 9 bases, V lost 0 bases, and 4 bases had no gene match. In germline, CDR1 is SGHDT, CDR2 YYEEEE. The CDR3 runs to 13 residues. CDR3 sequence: CASSLAGQGRQYV. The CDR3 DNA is TGTGCCAGCAGCTTGGCCGGACAGGGGCGGCAGTACGTC.

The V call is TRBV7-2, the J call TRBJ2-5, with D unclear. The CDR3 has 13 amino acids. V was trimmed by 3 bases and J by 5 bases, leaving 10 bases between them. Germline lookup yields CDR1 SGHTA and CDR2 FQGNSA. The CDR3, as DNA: TGTGCCAGCAGCTTCCAGGAGTTGGAGACCCAGTACTTC. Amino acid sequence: CASSFQELETQYF.

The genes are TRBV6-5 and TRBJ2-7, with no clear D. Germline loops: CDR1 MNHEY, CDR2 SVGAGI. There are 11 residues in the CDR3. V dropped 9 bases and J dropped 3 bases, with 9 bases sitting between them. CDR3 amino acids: CASWSHYEQYF. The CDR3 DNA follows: TGTGCCAGTTGGAGCCACTACGAGCAGTACTTC.

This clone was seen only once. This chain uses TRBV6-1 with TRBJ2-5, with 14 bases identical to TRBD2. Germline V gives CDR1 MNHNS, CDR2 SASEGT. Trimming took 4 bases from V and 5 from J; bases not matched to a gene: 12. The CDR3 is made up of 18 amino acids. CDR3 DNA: TGTGCCAGCAGTGCCGGGGGACTAGCGGGAGCTTATGCGGAGACCCAGTACTTC. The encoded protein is CASSAGGLAGAYAETQYF.

The CDR3 DNA reads as TGTGCCAGTAGTGAGGTAGCGGGGGGGTCCTACGAGCAGTACTTC. Translation: CASSEVAGGSYEQYF. The chain joins TRBV19 to TRBJ2-7; 11 bases agree with TRBD2. There are 15 residues in the CDR3. V shed 5 bases and J 1 base; nucleotides not matched to a gene: 4. Germline CDR1 and CDR2: LNHDA and SQIVND (reference sequence). The variable domain in full, with the rest retrieved from reference TRBV19 and TRBJ2-7, is DGGITQSPKYLFRKEGQNVTLSCEQNLNHDAMYWYRQDPGQGLRLIYYSQIVNDFQKGDIAEGYSVSREKKESFPLTVTSAQKNPTAFYLCASSEVAGGSYEQYFGPGTRLTVT.

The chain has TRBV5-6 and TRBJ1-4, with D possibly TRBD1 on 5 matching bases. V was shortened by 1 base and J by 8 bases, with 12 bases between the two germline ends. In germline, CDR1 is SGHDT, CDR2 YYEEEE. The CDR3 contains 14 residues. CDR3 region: CASSLSRAAEKLFF. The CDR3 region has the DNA TGTGCCAGCAGCTTGTCCAGGGCGGCCGAAAAACTGTTTTTT.

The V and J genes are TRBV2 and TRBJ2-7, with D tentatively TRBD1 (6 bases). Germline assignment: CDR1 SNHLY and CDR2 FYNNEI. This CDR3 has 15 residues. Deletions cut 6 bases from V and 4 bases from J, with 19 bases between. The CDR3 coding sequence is TGTGCCAGCAGCCTGAACAGGGTCATTGAGTACGAGCAGTACTTC. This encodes CASSLNRVIEYEQYF. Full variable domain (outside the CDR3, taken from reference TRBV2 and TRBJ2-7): EPEVTQTPSHQVTQMGQEVILRCVPISNHLYFYWYRQILGQKVEFLVSFYNNEISEKSEIFDDQFSVERPDGSNFTLKIRSTKLEDSAMYFCASSLNRVIEYEQYFGPGTRLTVT.

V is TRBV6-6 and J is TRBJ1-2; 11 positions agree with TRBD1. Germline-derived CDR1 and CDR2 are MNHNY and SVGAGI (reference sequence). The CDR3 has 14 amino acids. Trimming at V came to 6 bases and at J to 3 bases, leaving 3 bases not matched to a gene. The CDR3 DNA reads TGTGCCAGCAGGAGGACAGGGGGCGACTATGGCTACACCTTC. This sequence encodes CASRRTGGDYGYTF.

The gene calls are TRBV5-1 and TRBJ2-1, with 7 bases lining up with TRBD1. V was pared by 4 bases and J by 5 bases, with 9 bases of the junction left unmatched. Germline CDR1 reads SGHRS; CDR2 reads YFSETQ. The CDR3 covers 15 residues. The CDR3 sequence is CASSGPGGVDNEQFF. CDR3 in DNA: TGCGCCAGCAGCGGACCAGGGGGTGTGGACAATGAGCAGTTCTTC.

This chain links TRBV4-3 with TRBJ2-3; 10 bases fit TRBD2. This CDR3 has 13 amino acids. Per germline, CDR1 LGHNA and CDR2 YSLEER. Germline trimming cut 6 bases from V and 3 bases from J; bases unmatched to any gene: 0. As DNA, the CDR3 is TGCGCCAGCAGACTAGCGGGAACAGATACGCAGTATTTT. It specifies CASRLAGTDTQYF.

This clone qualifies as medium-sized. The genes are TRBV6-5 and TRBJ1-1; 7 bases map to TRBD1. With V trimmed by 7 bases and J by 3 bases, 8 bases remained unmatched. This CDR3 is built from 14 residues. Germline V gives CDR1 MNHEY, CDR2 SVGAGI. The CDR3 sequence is CASIPPGGYTEAFF. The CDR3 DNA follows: TGTGCCAGCATCCCACCAGGGGGATACACTGAAGCTTTCTTT.